One sample yielded the 8 T cell receptor beta chains listed below, sequenced in a study of blood T cell repertoires in COVID-19 (dated by TCRdb to the early 2020s). The library was produced with the immunoSEQ multiplex PCR assay. As stored in TCRdb, this immuneACCESS dataset retains in-frame rearrangements with V and J assigned. A fraction of the clones does not appear; measured against another copy, unresolved V genes explain less than half of the discrepancy, and the remainder lacks a known reason. The sample table holds 75,000 to 100,000 clones, of which approximately 78% were seen once. The top ten clonotypes cover around 7.3% of the sample. The sequenced material came from peripheral blood. The receptors here all came from a man aged 45 to 65 with active or convalescent COVID-19.

The V gene is TRBV5-1, the J gene TRBJ1-3; 7 bases align to TRBD1. Trimming cost V 4 bases and J 0 bases; bases outside gene matches: 7. CDR3 length: 16 residues. CDR1 and CDR2 (germline): SGHRS, YFSETQ. CDR3 sequence (DNA): TGCGCCAGCAGCAGAATGGGACAGACCTCTGGAAACACCATATATTTT. Its protein is CASSRMGQTSGNTIYF.

This chain connects TRBV27 to TRBJ2-5; D is unclear. This CDR3 contains 14 residues. V lost 6 bases, J lost 1 base, and 12 bases lay in between. Germline CDR1 and CDR2: MNHEY and SMNVEV (reference sequence). The CDR3 here is CASSSYPLQETQYF. The DNA of the CDR3 is TGTGCCAGCAGCTCCTACCCCCTCCAAGAGACCCAGTACTTC.

V and J are TRBV7-2 and TRBJ1-6; 7 bases are shared with TRBD1. Trimming at V came to 6 bases and at J to 5 bases, leaving 4 bases not matched to a gene. The CDR3 contains 14 residues. CDR1 and CDR2 (germline): SGHTA, FQGNSA. CDR3 sequence (DNA): TGTGCCAGCAGTCAGGGGGTAGATAATTCACCCCTCCACTTT. Amino acids: CASSQGVDNSPLHF.

This chain uses TRBV7-9 with TRBJ2-5, with 9 bases lining up with TRBD2. V shed 0 bases, J shed 5 bases, and the junction held 7 bases outside the gene matches. Germline CDR1 and CDR2: SEHNR and FQNEAQ (reference sequence). The CDR3 has 16 amino acids. The CDR3 DNA follows: TGTGCCAGCAGCTTAGCTCGCGGGGGGGCAGACGAGACCCAGTACTTC. Translating gives CASSLARGGADETQYF.

The chain recombines TRBV4-1 with TRBJ2-7; TRBD2 matches 7 bases. Losses at the gene ends were 3 bases for V and 12 bases for J; bases not matched to a gene: 8. CDR1 is MGHRA and CDR2 is YSYEKL in the germline V gene. The CDR3 spans 12 residues. The CDR3 sequence: CASSHSGGVLYV. In DNA form, the CDR3 reads TGCGCCAGCAGCCACTCTGGGGGGGTTCTGTACGTC.

The genes are TRBV28 and TRBJ1-5, with D unresolved. The CDR3 length is 12 residues. Germline-derived CDR1 and CDR2 are MDHEN and SYDVKM. The V end was cut by 6 bases, the J end by 0 bases, with 3 bases between. The CDR3 region is CASRSSNQPQHF. The CDR3 coding sequence is TGTGCCAGCAGGAGTAGCAATCAGCCCCAGCATTTT.

The V gene is TRBV28, the J gene TRBJ1-2, with 12 nucleotides matching TRBD1. There are 18 residues in the CDR3. Germline values: CDR1 MDHEN, CDR2 SYDVKM. The V segment lost 6 bases and the J segment 4 bases; nucleotides outside the gene matches: 15. CDR3 region: CASSLGQGARPTPYGYTF. The CDR3, as DNA: TGTGCCAGCAGCTTGGGACAGGGGGCGCGTCCCACCCCCTATGGCTACACCTTC.

The chain recombines TRBV18 with TRBJ1-2; no clear D gene. The CDR3 has 15 residues. In germline, CDR1 is KGHSH, CDR2 LQKENI. V was pared by 1 base and J by 0 bases, with 9 bases between. The chain's CDR3 is CASSPQEQTNYGYTF. CDR3 sequence (DNA): TGTGCCAGCTCACCACAGGAGCAGACTAACTATGGCTACACCTTC.